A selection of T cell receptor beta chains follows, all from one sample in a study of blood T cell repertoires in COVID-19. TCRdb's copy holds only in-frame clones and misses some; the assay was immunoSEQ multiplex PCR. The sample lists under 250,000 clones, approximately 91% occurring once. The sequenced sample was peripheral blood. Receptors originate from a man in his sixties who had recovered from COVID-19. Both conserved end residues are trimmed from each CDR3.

CDR3: ASSPGGFSNQPQH; J: TRBJ1-5; V: TRBV5-1
CDR3: ASSSPTSGSYEQY; J: TRBJ2-7; V: TRBV10-1
CDR3: ASSPTGGGTEAF; J: TRBJ1-1; V: TRBV9
CDR3: ASSERLAGGPQF; J: TRBJ2-1; V: TRBV4-1
CDR3: ASSSRTGYGYT; J: TRBJ1-2; V: TRBV5-1
CDR3: ASSLIDRGKTEAF; J: TRBJ1-1; V: TRBV7-8
CDR3: ASSPISGKREQY; J: TRBJ2-7; V: TRBV11-2
CDR3: ASSLTVDQPQH; J: TRBJ1-5; V: TRBV5-1
CDR3: SGQTAMNTEAF; J: TRBJ1-1; V: TRBV29-1
CDR3: ASSVNSGGVETQY; J: TRBJ2-5; V: TRBV9
CDR3: ACTETSEQF; J: TRBJ2-1; V: TRBV30